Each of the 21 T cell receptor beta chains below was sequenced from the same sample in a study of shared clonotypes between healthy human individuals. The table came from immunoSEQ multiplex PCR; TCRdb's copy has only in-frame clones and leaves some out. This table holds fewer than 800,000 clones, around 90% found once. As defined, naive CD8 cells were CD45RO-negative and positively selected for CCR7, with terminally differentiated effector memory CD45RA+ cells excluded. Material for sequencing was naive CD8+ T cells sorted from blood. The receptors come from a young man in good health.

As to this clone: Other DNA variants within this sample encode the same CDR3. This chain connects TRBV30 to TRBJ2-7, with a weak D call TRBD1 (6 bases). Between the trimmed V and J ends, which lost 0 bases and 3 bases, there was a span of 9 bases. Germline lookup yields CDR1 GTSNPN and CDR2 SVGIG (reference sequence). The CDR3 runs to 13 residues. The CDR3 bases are TGTGCCTGGAGTGTAGGGGGAAACTACGAGCAGTACTTC. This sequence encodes CAWSVGGNYEQYF.

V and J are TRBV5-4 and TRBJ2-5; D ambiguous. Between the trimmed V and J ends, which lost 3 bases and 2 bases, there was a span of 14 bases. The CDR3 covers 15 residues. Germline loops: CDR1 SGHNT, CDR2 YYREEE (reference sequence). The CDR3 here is CASSSDDSPQETQYF. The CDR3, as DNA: TGTGCCAGCAGCTCAGATGACTCGCCTCAAGAGACCCAGTACTTC.

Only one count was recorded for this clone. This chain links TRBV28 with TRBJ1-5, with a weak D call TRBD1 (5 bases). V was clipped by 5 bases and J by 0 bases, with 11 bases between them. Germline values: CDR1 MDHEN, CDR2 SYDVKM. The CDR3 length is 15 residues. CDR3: CASSLGTFSNQPQHF. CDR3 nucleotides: TGTGCCAGCAGTCTGGGGACGTTTAGCAATCAGCCCCAGCATTTT.

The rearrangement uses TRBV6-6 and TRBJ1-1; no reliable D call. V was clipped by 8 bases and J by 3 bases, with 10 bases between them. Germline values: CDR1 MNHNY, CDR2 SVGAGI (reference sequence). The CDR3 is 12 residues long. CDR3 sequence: CASRGWDTEAFF. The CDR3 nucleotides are TGTGCCAGCCGGGGTTGGGACACTGAAGCTTTCTTT.

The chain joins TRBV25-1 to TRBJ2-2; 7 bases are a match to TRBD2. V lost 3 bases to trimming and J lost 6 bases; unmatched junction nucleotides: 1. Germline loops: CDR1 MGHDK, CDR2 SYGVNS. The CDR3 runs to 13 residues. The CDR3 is CASSEGGAGELFF. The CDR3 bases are TGTGCCAGCAGTGAGGGGGGGGCCGGGGAGCTGTTTTTT.

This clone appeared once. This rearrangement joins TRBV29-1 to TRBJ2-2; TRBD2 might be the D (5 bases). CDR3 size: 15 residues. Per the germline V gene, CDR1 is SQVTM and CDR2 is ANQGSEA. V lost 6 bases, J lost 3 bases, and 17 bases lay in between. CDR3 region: CSVGSRAVDTGELFF. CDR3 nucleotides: TGCAGCGTCGGTTCGAGGGCGGTGGACACCGGGGAGCTGTTTTTT.

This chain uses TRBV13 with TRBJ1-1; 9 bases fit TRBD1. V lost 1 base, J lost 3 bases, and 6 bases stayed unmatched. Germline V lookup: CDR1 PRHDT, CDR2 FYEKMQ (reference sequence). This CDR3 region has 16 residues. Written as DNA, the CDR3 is TGTGCCAGCAGCTTAGTGGGACAGGGTCGGGACACTGAAGCTTTCTTT. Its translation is CASSLVGQGRDTEAFF.

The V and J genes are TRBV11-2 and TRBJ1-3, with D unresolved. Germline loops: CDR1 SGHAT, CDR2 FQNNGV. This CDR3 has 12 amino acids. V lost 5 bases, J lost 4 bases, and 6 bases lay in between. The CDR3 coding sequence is TGTGCCAGCAGCCGTACAGGAAACACCATATATTTT. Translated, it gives CASSRTGNTIYF.

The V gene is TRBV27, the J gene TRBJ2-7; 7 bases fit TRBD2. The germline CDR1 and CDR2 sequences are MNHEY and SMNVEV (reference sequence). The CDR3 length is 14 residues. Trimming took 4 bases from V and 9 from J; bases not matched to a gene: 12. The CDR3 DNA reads TGTGCCAGCAGTTCAACTAGCGCGAAAAAGGGGCAGTACTTC. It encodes CASSSTSAKKGQYF.

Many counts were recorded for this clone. CDR3 in DNA: TGTGCCAGCAGCTTACTCGGGGAGCTGTTTTTT. Translation: CASSLLGELFF. The J gene is TRBJ2-2, the V gene TRBV11-3; D ambiguous. Germline V gives CDR1 SGHNT, CDR2 YENEEA. This CDR3 has 11 amino acids. V lost 2 bases to trimming and J lost 7 bases, with 2 bases between them.

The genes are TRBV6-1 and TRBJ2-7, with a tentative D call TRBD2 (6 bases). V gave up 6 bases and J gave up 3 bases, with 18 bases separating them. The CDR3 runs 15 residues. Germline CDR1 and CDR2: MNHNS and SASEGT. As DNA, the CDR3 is TGTGCCAGCAGCCGACTAGAAAACCCATTCTACGAGCAGTACTTC. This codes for CASSRLENPFYEQYF.

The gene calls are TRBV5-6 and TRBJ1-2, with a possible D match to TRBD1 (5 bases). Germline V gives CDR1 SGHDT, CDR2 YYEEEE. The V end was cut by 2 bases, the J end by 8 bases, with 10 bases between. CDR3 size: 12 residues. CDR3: CASSFPGSGYTF. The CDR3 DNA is TGTGCCAGCAGCTTCCCAGGGAGCGGCTACACCTTC.

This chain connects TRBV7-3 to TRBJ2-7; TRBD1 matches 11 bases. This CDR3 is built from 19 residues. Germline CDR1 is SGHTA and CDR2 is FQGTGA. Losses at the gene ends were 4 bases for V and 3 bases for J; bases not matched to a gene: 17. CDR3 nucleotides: TGTGCCAGCAGCTCTCCAAAGGACTTCGTGGGACAGGGGGACTACGAGCAGTACTTC. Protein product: CASSSPKDFVGQGDYEQYF.

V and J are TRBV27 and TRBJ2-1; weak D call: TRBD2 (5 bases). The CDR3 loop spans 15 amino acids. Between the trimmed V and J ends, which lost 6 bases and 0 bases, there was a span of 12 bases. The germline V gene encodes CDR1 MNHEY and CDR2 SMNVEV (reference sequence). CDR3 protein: CASRGLGSSYNEQFF. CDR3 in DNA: TGTGCCAGCAGAGGACTGGGGAGCTCCTACAATGAGCAGTTCTTC.

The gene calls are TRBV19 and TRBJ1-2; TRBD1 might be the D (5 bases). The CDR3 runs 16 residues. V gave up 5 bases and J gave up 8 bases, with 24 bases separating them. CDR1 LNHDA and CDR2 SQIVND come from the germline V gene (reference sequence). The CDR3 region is CASSRESQGFSLGYTF. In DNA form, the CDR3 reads TGTGCCAGTAGTCGCGAGAGCCAGGGTTTTTCTTTGGGCTACACCTTC.

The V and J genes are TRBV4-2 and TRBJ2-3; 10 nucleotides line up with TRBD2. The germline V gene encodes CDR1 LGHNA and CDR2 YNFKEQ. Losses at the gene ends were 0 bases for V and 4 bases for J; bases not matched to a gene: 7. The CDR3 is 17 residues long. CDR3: CASSQEGASGSADTQYF. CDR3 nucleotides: TGTGCCAGCAGCCAAGAGGGGGCTAGCGGGAGCGCAGATACGCAGTATTTT.

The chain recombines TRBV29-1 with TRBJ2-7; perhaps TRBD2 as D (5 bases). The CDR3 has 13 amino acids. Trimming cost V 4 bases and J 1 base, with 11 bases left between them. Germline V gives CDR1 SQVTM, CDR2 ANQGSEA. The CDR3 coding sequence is TGCAGCGTTGGCCCCGGGGAGTCCTACGAGCAGTACTTC. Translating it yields CSVGPGESYEQYF.

The CDR3 region is CASSQYIAGEDNEQFF. CDR3 in DNA: TGTGCCAGCAGCCAATATATAGCGGGAGAGGACAATGAGCAGTTCTTC. This chain links TRBV14 with TRBJ2-1, with 9 bases fitting TRBD2. Trimming took 2 bases from V and 5 from J; bases not matched to a gene: 7. The germline CDR1 and CDR2 sequences are SGHDN and FVKESK. The CDR3 has 16 residues.

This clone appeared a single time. CDR3 in DNA: TGTGCCAGCAGTGTAGATATCGGGACAGGGTCCGGGGAGCTGTTTTTT. Amino acids: CASSVDIGTGSGELFF. The gene calls are TRBV6-1 and TRBJ2-2, with 9 positions matching TRBD1. V lost 4 bases, J lost 6 bases, and 9 bases stayed unmatched. The CDR3 has 16 amino acids. The V gene's germline CDR1 is MNHNS and CDR2 SASEGT.

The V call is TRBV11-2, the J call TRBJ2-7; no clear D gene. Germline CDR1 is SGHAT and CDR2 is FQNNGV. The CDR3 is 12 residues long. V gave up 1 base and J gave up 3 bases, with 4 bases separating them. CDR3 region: CASSLVSYEQYF. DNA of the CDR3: TGTGCCAGCAGCTTAGTCAGCTACGAGCAGTACTTC.

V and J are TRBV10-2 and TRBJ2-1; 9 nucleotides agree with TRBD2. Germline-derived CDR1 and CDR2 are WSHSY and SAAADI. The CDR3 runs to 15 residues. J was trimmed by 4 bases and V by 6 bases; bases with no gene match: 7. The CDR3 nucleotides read TGCGCCAGCAGGGAGACTAGCGGCACATACAATGAGCAGTTCTTC. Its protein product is CASRETSGTYNEQFF.